This T cell receptor beta chain derives from a study of blood T cell repertoires in COVID-19. For the study at large: The United States, Italy and Spain provided the acute and convalescent COVID-19 samples.

Cohorts were assigned according to the clinical history that participants reported. Trimming left V 0 bases short and J 8 bases short, with 10 bases between. CDR3 length: 12 amino acids. Germline V gene sequence: CDR1 GTSNPN, CDR2 SVGIG (reference sequence). Methods used by the authors: Nucleated cell counts were estimated from reference gene primer amplification. Generated by immunoSEQ multiplex PCR, the TCRdb table keeps only in-frame clones and is missing some. The D gene and trimming were derived from the DNA, and the V and J assignments and clone size from that table. The repertoire consists of approximately 200,000 clones, with 82% occurring once and the leading ten covering around 11%.

The origin of this receptor is a man aged 35-49 years who had recovered from COVID-19. The specimen sequenced was PBMCs or T cells enriched from blood (not recorded which). This chain joins TRBV30 and TRBJ1-2, with a tentative D call TRBD1 (6 bases). DNA for the CDR3: TGTGCCTGGAGTGTACAGGGCGGGGGCTACACCTTC. This translates into CAWSVQGGGYTF. The complete variable domain, with remaining parts taken from reference TRBV30 and TRBJ1-2, reads SQTIHQWPATLVQPVGSPLSLECTVEGTSNPNLYWYRQAAGRGLQLLFYSVGIGQISSEVPQNLSASRPQDRQFILSSKKLLLSDSGFYLCAWSVQGGGYTFGSGTRLTVV.